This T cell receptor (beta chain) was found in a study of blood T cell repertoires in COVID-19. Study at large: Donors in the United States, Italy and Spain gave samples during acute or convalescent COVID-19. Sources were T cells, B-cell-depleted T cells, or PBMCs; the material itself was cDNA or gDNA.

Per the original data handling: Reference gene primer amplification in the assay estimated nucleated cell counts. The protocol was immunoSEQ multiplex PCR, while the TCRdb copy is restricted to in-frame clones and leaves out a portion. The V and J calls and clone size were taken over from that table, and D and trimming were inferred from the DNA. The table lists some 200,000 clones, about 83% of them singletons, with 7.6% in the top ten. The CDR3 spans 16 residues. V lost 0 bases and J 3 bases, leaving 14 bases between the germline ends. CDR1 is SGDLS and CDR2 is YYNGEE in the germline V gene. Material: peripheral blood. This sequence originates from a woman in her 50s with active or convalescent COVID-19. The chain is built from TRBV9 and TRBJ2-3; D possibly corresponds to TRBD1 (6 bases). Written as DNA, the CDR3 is TGTGCCAGCAGCGTAGGTGAAGGGGGTAGGACAGATACGCAGTATTTT. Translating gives CASSVGEGGRTDTQYF.